This paragraph reports one TCR beta chain. Antigen unknown. Primers: 60 Vbeta forward and 13 Jbeta reverse. Clones were read by immunoSEQ multiplex PCR, and TCRdb kept only the in-frame ones, dropping some. This sample has 85,000 to 95,000 clones, with more than 75% found just once. The sample is drawn from a study of cytomegalovirus exposure and HLA in healthy donors. Study background: Of the donors genotyped, approximately 410 in all, 65% to 90% fell in the Caucasian-associated ancestry cluster.

Study outcomes and limitations: In a later analysis, V- and J-gene trimming of beta chains associated with a DCLRE1C missense variant, replicated independently.

The V gene end was trimmed by 7 bases and the J gene end by 4 bases; junction bases not matched to a gene: 6. This CDR3 has 14 residues. CDR1 is MNHEY and CDR2 is SVGAGI in the germline V gene. This rearrangement joins TRBV6-5 to TRBJ2-7; TRBD1 aligns across 11 bases. The sequenced material came from PBMCs. This TCR came from a man aged 30 to 45 in good health and CMV-seropositive. Here the CDR3 reads CASTKGQGGYEQYF. The DNA for the CDR3 is TGTGCCAGCACCAAGGGACAGGGGGGTTACGAGCAGTACTTC.